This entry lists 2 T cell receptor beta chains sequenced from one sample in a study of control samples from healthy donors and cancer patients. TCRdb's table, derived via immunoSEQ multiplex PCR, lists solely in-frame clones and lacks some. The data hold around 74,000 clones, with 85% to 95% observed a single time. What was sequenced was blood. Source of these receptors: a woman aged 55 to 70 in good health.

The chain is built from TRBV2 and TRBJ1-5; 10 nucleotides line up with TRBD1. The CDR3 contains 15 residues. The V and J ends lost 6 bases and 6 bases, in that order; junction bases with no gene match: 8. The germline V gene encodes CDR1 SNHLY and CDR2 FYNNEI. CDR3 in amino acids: CASRRGQGLIQPQHF. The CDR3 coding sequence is TGTGCCAGCAGGCGGGGACAGGGGCTGATTCAGCCCCAGCATTTT.

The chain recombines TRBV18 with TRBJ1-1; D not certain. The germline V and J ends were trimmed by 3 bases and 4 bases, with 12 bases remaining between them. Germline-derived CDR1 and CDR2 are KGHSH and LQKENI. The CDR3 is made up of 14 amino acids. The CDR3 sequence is CASSPRQEGTEAFF. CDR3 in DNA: TGTGCCAGCTCACCCCGCCAGGAAGGCACTGAAGCTTTCTTT.